This TCR beta chain was identified during a study of blood T cells in healthy people across ages (dated by TCRdb to the mid-2010s). About the investigation overall: Template switching captured roughly one uniquely barcoded TCR beta cDNA molecule per two T cells in model experiments. Age-related changes in TCR beta repertoire diversity were measured in the study by deep sequencing normalized with unique cDNA molecular identifiers. Four age groups were formed from the donors: young (average about 15 years), middle-aged (less than 40), aged (approximately 60) and long-lived (around 80). Donors of different ages were randomly distributed across sequencing lanes to avoid experimental bias. The study analyzed two additional independent replicas of 1 million unique cDNA reads from the same blood draw for two donors, one aged 18 to 30 and one aged 80 or older. Results the study describes overall, beyond this receptor: Compared with the aged group, the long-lived group had more naive CD4+ T cells, fewer expanded clones and increased TCR diversity, a pattern suggesting age selection. Total diversity estimates from one million sequenced T cells were considered lower bounds and underestimates. Because donor CMV infection status was unknown, age-related changes in expanded clonotypes were potentially confounded. The percentage of naive T cells measured by flow cytometry correlated strongly with observed TCR beta diversity. Observed TCR beta diversity per million T cells fell roughly linearly with age, and a significant reduction was already apparent by age about 43. Because profiling used bulk unsorted PBMCs, naive and antigen-experienced compartments could not be compared conclusively.

In its sample, this clonotype was seen a few times. Its antigen is currently not known. One base away there is no much larger clone; base qualities are not given. Library method: 5' RACE. For sequencing, an Illumina HiSeq 2500 was employed. A second PCR of roughly 7 to 11 cycles was performed with a sample-barcoded 5' primer and a J-beta primer mix. A template-switch 5' adaptor carrying 12 random nucleotides introduced a unique molecular identifier onto each TCR beta cDNA molecule. At least 3 million CDR3-containing paired-end reads were obtained from each sample. The Mint cDNA synthesis kit, primed by a TRBC-specific oligonucleotide, was used to synthesize first-strand cDNA from all RNA. Following uracil-DNA glycosylase treatment, a first 18-cycle PCR with universal primers M1SS and BC2_uni_R was performed on all cDNA. The paper's processing steps were these. For normalization, 1 million high-quality reads were randomly selected from each sample, with every read carrying a distinct molecular identifier. Reads sharing molecular identifiers were discarded rather than binned into consensus sequences. MiTCR, set to a Q25 quality threshold and the strictest error-elimination algorithm, was used for CDR3 identification, clonotype clustering and error correction. A nonparametric unseen species model using Euler transformation provided a lower-bound estimate of total TCR beta diversity. The public reads were run again by TCRdb, first through fastp at Q25 and then through MiXCR, and only productive beta chains were kept. Duplicate CDR3 protein sequences are folded into a single record with the most common DNA and genes. None of the V and J calls come from the authors' own analysis; TCRdb made them. Recorded for this sample are hundreds of thousands of distinct CDR3 sequences; around 42% of them occurred a single time. The ten biggest clones cover roughly a fifth of the sample.

The CDR3 goes from the cysteine to the phenylalanine over 13 residues. Only CDR3 DNA is held: 39 bases, read in frame from base 1. For CDR1 and CDR2, the germline V gene lists SNHLY and FYNNEI. V loses 6 bases, J loses 4 bases, and the germline ends lie 13 bases apart. Donors were 39 systemically healthy Caucasian individuals from Russia aged roughly 6 to 90 years. Approximately 10 milliliters of peripheral blood were collected from each donor into EDTA-treated Vacutainer tubes. PBMCs were isolated by Ficoll-Paque density-gradient centrifugation, with at least 6.5 million obtained per sample. Total RNA, at least 6 micrograms per sample, was extracted from PBMCs with Trizol reagent. For every donor, an aliquot of PBMCs went through flow cytometry to measure the percentages of naive CD45RAhigh/CD27high T cells.

The V gene is TRBV2 and the J gene is TRBJ2-7; matching of 7 bases hints at TRBD1 as the D gene. The clonotype comes from a man aged 60 to 75 in good health. The sequencing input was blood. The nucleotide sequence reads TGTGCCAGCAGCCAGGGGGGACTTTACGAGCAGTACTTC. Its protein is CASSQGGLYEQYF.